This T cell receptor (beta chain) appears in the sequencing data of a study of CXCR3-negative and CXCR3-positive naive CD8 T cells. Study-wide findings and caveats: From TRB CDR3 properties, TCR strength was inferred; surface CD5 did not differ between naive subsets. TRBV-TRBJ usage was similar across naive CXCR3 subsets but distinct in memory cells. Similarly elevated diversity marked both naive subsets, with memory CD8+ cells showing far lower diversity.

UMI labels and 5' RACE were used to prepare the TRB cDNA libraries. Using the 5' RACE reads, TCRdb records one entry per CDR3 protein without DNA. The sample data list 50,000 to 65,000 distinct CDR3 sequences. The CDR3 runs 18 residues. Germline CDR1 is SGHTS and CDR2 is YDEGEE. Details on this clonotype: No antigen is known for it.

Every subset of CD8+ T cells was sorted in triplicate at hundreds of thousands of cells each. This clonotype originated in a human donor in good health. Some clones in this sample may be carry-over from other donors' samples. The sample was naive CXCR3- CD8+ T cells from blood. Sample subset: CD45RO-CCR7+CD27+CD95- naive CD8+ T cells lacking CXCR3 (TNR3-). This chain connects TRBV5-8 to TRBJ2-1; the TRBD2 assignment by TCRdb is unverifiable without DNA. CDR3 sequence reads: CASSLVVGRISSYNEQFF.